The 13 T cell receptor beta chains below come from one sample, sequenced in a study of blood T cell repertoires in COVID-19. Some clones are missing from TCRdb's copy, which holds only in-frame ones; the method was immunoSEQ multiplex PCR. Here the sample spans around 250,000 clones, roughly 80% being singletons. The sequenced material came from PBMCs or T cells enriched from blood (not recorded which). These receptors came from a man aged 45-65 years who had recovered from COVID-19.

The CDR3 DNA is TGTGCCAGCAGTCTTCGGGGACACCACTACGAGCAGTACTTC. It is translated as CASSLRGHHYEQYF. V is TRBV27 and J is TRBJ2-7; TRBD1 is a possible D gene (6 bases). The germline V gene has CDR1 MNHEY and CDR2 SMNVEV (reference sequence). This CDR3 is 14 amino acids long. Trimming removed 5 bases at V and 3 bases at J, with 14 bases between.

The rearrangement uses TRBV9 and TRBJ2-1; 11 nucleotides match TRBD2. Germline CDR1 and CDR2: SGDLS and YYNGEE. The CDR3 length is 17 residues. Trimming took 7 bases from V and 3 from J; bases not matched to a gene: 12. This CDR3 is CASSASLAGGYYNEQFF. Here the CDR3 DNA reads TGTGCCAGCTCCGCCTCGCTAGCGGGGGGTTACTACAATGAGCAGTTCTTC.

The rearrangement uses TRBV19 and TRBJ2-5, with D possibly matching TRBD1 (6 bases). There are 13 residues in the CDR3. The germline V gene encodes CDR1 LNHDA and CDR2 SQIVND (reference sequence). The ends were cut back, 5 bases at V and 4 bases at J, with 11 bases in the middle. DNA of the CDR3: TGTGCCAGTAGTGTCAGGGGCACAGAGACCCAGTACTTC. This gives the protein CASSVRGTETQYF.

This chain joins TRBV5-1 and TRBJ1-1, with D perhaps TRBD1 (6 bases). V lost 0 bases, J lost 10 bases, and 13 bases lay in between. The V gene's germline CDR1 is SGHRS and CDR2 YFSETQ. The CDR3 is 13 amino acids. The CDR3 loop reads CASSLVGGEVAFF. CDR3 in DNA: TGCGCCAGCAGCTTGGTAGGGGGTGAGGTAGCTTTCTTT.

CDR3 DNA sequence: TGTGCCAGCAGTCCGCTAGGAGAGACCCAGTACTTC. Translation gives CASSPLGETQYF. V is TRBV6-2 or TRBV6-3 and J is TRBJ2-5; D is uncertain. CDR1 and CDR2 from the germline V gene are MNHEY and SVGEGT. The V gene lost 5 bases and the J gene lost 4 bases, with 8 bases spanning the gap. This CDR3 spans 12 amino acids.

V usage is TRBV19 and J usage is TRBJ1-5; the D is unclear. Trimming took off 5 bases at V and 2 bases at J, with 13 bases between the two ends. The CDR3 is 15 amino acids. Germline values: CDR1 LNHDA, CDR2 SQIVND (reference sequence). The CDR3 nucleotides are TGTGCCAGTAGTCTCATGGTAGGAGGCAATCAGCCCCAGCATTTT. It encodes CASSLMVGGNQPQHF.

The chain recombines TRBV10-3 with TRBJ2-5, with 14 positions matching TRBD2. The germline V gene has CDR1 ENHRY and CDR2 SYGVKD. This CDR3 is 14 amino acids long. The V segment lost 6 bases and the J segment 5 bases; nucleotides outside the gene matches: 2. This chain's CDR3 is CAISGTSGSETQYF. Here the CDR3 DNA reads TGTGCCATCAGCGGGACTAGCGGGAGCGAGACCCAGTACTTC.

The chain carries TRBV27 and TRBJ2-6; a weak D match, TRBD1 (7 bases). V gave up 8 bases and J gave up 2 bases, with 13 bases separating them. CDR3 length: 15 residues. Germline V gene sequence: CDR1 MNHEY, CDR2 SMNVEV (reference sequence). The CDR3 DNA follows: TGTGCCAGCCAGGACAGGAGGGCTGGGGCCAACGTCCTGACTTTC. Its translation is CASQDRRAGANVLTF.

This clone has just one count. The chain uses TRBV3-1 (or the pseudogene TRBV3-2) and TRBJ1-5; D unresolved. The germline V gene has CDR1 LGHDT and CDR2 YNNKEL (reference sequence). The germline V and J ends were trimmed by 1 base and 7 bases, with 11 bases remaining between them. The CDR3 runs 14 residues. CDR3 DNA: TGTGCCAGCAGCCAAGGTCCTTGGGCCCAGCCCCAGCATTTT. This translates into CASSQGPWAQPQHF.

This clone is a singleton in its sample. The J gene is TRBJ1-1, the V gene TRBV5-1; 8 bases align to TRBD1. The V gene end was trimmed by 0 bases and the J gene end by 6 bases; junction bases not matched to a gene: 19. This CDR3 comprises 19 residues. CDR1 is SGHRS, CDR2 YFSETQ, per germline. The CDR3 protein is CASSLEGQAPSSSSAEAFF. CDR3 coding DNA: TGCGCCAGCAGCTTGGAGGGACAGGCCCCATCCTCATCATCGGCTGAAGCTTTCTTT.

This clone has only a few counts. This chain uses TRBV6-5 with TRBJ1-6; 7 positions agree with TRBD1. This CDR3 has 14 amino acids. Germline V gene data show CDR1 as MNHEY and CDR2 as SVGAGI. V dropped 6 bases and J dropped 7; count of bases not matched to a gene: 6. The chain's CDR3 is CASSDRQGNSPLHF. CDR3 nucleotide sequence: TGTGCCAGCAGCGATCGACAGGGAAATTCACCCCTCCACTTT.

This chain uses TRBV7-2 with TRBJ1-3; possibly TRBD1 for D (6 bases). The CDR3 is made up of 15 amino acids. V was clipped by 1 base and J by 3 bases, with 10 bases between them. Germline V gene sequence: CDR1 SGHTA, CDR2 FQGNSA. CDR3 nucleotides: TGTGCCAGCAGCTTAGTGGCAGGGGTTGGAAACACCATATATTTT. It codes for CASSLVAGVGNTIYF.

This chain connects TRBV19 to TRBJ2-4, with D maybe TRBD2 (5 bases). CDR3 length: 16 amino acids. CDR1 and CDR2 (germline): LNHDA, SQIVND (reference sequence). The ends were cut back, 4 bases at V and 0 bases at J, with 13 bases in the middle. The CDR3 nucleotides are TGTGCCAGTAGTAAGACTAACAACCGAGCCAAAAACATTCAGTACTTC. Translation: CASSKTNNRAKNIQYF. Full variable domain (outside the CDR3, taken from reference TRBV19 and TRBJ2-4): DGGITQSPKYLFRKEGQNVTLSCEQNLNHDAMYWYRQDPGQGLRLIYYSQIVNDFQKGDIAEGYSVSREKKESFPLTVTSAQKNPTAFYLCASSKTNNRAKNIQYFGAGTRLSVL.